The entry below gives a single TCR beta chain sequence along with its context. Profiling relied on immunoSEQ multiplex PCR, and the TCRdb table lists in-frame clones only, not all of them. The table has 110,000 or so clones, about nine tenths seen once. Trimming stripped 5 bases from V and 0 bases from J, with 11 bases between. Germline V lookup: CDR1 SGHVS, CDR2 FNYEAQ. The CDR3 has 14 amino acids. The sample originates from a study of cytomegalovirus exposure and HLA in healthy donors. Study as a whole: A later analysis reported the same platform for the approximately 110 validation repertoires and the roughly 700 first-cohort repertoires.

What was sequenced was PBMCs. The TCR sequence derives from a young woman in good health and CMV-seronegative. The chain links TRBV7-6 to TRBJ2-7, with TRBD1 as a possible D gene (6 bases). The CDR3 spells CASSLDRNSYEQYF. CDR3 DNA: TGTGCCAGCAGCCTGGACAGAAACTCCTACGAGCAGTACTTC.